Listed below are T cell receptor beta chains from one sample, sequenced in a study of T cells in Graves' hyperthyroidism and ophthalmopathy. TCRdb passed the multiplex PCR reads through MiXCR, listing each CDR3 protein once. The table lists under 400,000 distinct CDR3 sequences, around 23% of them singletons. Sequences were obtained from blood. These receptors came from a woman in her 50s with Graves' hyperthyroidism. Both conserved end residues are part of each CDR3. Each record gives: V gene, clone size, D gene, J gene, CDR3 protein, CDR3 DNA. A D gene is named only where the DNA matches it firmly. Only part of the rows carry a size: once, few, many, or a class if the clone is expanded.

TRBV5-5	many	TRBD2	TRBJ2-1	CASSLDGGGYNEQFF	TGTGCCAGCAGCTTGGATGGGGGAGGGTACAATGAGCAGTTCTTC
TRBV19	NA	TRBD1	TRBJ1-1	CATRRQGPLNTEAFF	TGTGCCACCCGCCGACAGGGTCCCTTGAACACTGAAGCTTTCTTT
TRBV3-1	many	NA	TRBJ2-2	CASSHLTDGELFF	TGTGCCAGCAGCCACTTGACGGACGGGGAGCTGTTTTTT
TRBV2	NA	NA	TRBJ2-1	CASSASALFYNEQFF	TGTGCCAGCAGTGCCTCGGCCCTCTTTTACAATGAGCAGTTCTTC
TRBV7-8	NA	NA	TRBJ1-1	CASSLELGRNTEAFF	TGTGCCAGCAGCTTAGAACTCGGTAGGAACACTGAAGCTTTCTTT
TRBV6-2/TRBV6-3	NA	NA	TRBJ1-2	CASSQDSLGGYTF	TGTGCCAGCAGCCAGGACAGTTTGGGAGGCTACACCTTC
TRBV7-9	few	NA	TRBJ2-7	CASSLGNRDEQYF	TGTGCCAGCAGCTTGGGGAACAGGGACGAGCAGTACTTC
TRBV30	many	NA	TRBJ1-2	CAWTGNWNYGYTF	TGTGCCTGGACAGGGAATTGGAACTATGGCTACACCTTC
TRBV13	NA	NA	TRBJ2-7	CASSLGGGPLSYEQYF	TGTGCCAGCAGCTTAGGTGGGGGCCCCCTTTCCTACGAGCAGTACTTC
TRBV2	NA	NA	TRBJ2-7	CASSLGGEAEGEQYF	TGCGCCAGCAGCTTGGGTGGGGAGGCTGAGGGGGAGCAGTACTTC
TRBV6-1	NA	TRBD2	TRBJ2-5	CASSISGSWASETQYF	TGTGCCAGCAGCATTAGCGGGAGTTGGGCCAGTGAGACCCAGTACTTC
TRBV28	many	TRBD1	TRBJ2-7	CASSAQGLPYEQYF	TGTGCCAGCAGTGCACAGGGGCTACCCTACGAGCAGTACTTC
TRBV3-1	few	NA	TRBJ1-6	CASSQERLFDSPLHF	TGTGCCAGCAGCCAAGAGCGACTTTTTGATTCACCCCTCCACTTT
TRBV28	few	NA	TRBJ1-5	CASSFRKSNQPQHF	TGTGCCAGCAGTTTCCGGAAGAGCAATCAGCCCCAGCATTTT
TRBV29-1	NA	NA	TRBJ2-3	CSVGTDTRYF	TGCAGCGTCGGCACAGATACGCGGTATTTT
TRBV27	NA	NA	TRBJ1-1	CASSLLGAGLNTEAFF	TGTGCCAGCAGTTTACTTGGGGCAGGTTTGAACACTGAAGCTTTCTTT
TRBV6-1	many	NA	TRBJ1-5	CASSDGAGPQHF	TGTGCCAGCAGCGACGGGGCTGGGCCCCAGCATTTT
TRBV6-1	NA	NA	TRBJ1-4	CASNDYRAEKLFF	TGTGCCAGCAACGACTACAGGGCGGAAAAACTGTTTTTT
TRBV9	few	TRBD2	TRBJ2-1	CASSVSGTIEEQFF	TGTGCCAGCAGCGTAAGCGGGACCATCGAGGAGCAGTTCTTC
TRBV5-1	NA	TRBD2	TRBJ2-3	CASSFDAGGHTDTQYF	TGCGCCAGCAGCTTCGACGCGGGGGGGCACACAGATACGCAGTATTTT
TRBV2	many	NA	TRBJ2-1	CARGERYNEQFF	TGTGCCAGGGGGGAGCGGTACAATGAGCAGTTCTTC
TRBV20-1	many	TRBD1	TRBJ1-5	CSARDPIRQGRQPQHF	TGCAGTGCTAGAGATCCGATTCGACAGGGTCGGCAGCCCCAGCATTTT
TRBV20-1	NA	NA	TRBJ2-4	CSVPVQGMAKNIQYF	TGCAGTGTCCCGGTTCAGGGAATGGCCAAAAACATTCAGTACTTC
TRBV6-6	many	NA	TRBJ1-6	CASSYSAGDASPLHF	TGTGCCAGCAGTTACTCTGCAGGGGACGCTTCACCCCTCCACTTT
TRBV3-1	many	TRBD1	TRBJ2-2	CASSQWTGTNTGELFF	TGTGCCAGCAGCCAGTGGACAGGGACGAACACCGGGGAGCTGTTTTTT
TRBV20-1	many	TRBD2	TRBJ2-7	CSARTSGDYEQYF	TGCAGTGCTAGGACTAGCGGGGACTACGAGCAGTACTTC
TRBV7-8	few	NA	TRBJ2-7	CASSPSPYEQYF	TGTGCCAGCAGCCCCTCTCCCTACGAGCAGTACTTC
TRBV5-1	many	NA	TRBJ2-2	CASSLAGALTGELFF	TGCGCCAGCAGCTTGGCTGGAGCGCTGACCGGGGAGCTGTTTTTT
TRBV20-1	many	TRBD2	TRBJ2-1	CSARLTSGGKYNEQFF	TGCAGTGCTAGACTGACTAGCGGGGGGAAATACAATGAGCAGTTCTTC
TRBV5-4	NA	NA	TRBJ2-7	CASNFRVFSSEQYF	TGTGCCAGCAATTTCAGGGTATTCTCCTCCGAGCAGTACTTC
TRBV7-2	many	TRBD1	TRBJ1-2	CASSSTGAYGYTF	TGTGCCAGCAGCTCTACAGGGGCCTATGGCTACACCTTC
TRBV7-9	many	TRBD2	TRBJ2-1	CASSLELANEQFF	TGTGCCAGCAGCTTAGAACTAGCGAATGAGCAGTTCTTC
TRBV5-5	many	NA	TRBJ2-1	CASSLVVGVDEQFF	TGTGCCAGCAGCTTGGTTGTAGGAGTGGATGAGCAGTTCTTC
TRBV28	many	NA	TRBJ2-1	CASRLTKNNEQFF	TGTGCCAGCAGGCTGACTAAGAACAATGAGCAGTTCTTC
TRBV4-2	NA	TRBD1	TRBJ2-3	CASSQDPATGATDTQYF	TGTGCCAGCAGCCAAGATCCCGCGACAGGGGCCACAGATACGCAGTATTTT
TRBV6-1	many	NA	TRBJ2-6	CASSLSSGANVLTF	TGTGCCAGCAGTTTGAGCTCTGGGGCCAACGTCCTGACTTTC
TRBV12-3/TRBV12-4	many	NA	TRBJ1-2	CASNVDLNYGYTF	TGTGCCAGCAATGTGGACCTTAACTATGGCTACACCTTC
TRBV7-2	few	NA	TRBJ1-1	CASSHVLNTEAFF	TGTGCCAGCAGCCACGTCCTGAACACTGAAGCTTTCTTT
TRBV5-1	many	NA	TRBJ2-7	CASSVVPGPQAEQYF	TGCGCCAGCAGCGTCGTACCGGGGCCACAGGCCGAGCAGTACTTC
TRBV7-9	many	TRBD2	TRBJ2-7	CASTLGGSHEQYF	TGTGCCAGCACCCTTGGCGGGAGCCACGAGCAGTACTTC
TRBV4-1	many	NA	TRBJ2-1	CASSQEGFDEQFF	TGCGCCAGCAGCCAAGAAGGGTTTGATGAGCAGTTCTTC
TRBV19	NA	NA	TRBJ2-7	CASSIGTGLQLVQYF	TGTGCCAGTAGTATAGGAACAGGGCTCCAGTTGGTGCAGTACTTC
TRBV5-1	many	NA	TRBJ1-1	CASSYSGVNTEAFF	TGCGCCAGCAGCTACTCCGGTGTGAACACTGAAGCTTTCTTT
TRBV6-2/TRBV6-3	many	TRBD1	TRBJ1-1	CASSYDRVLDTEAFF	TGTGCCAGCAGTTATGACAGGGTCCTTGACACTGAAGCTTTCTTT
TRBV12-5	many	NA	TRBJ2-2	CASAGSVGELFF	TGTGCTTCGGCAGGGTCGGTCGGGGAGCTGTTTTTT
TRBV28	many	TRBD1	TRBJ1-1	CASRAGTGGRGTEAFF	TGTGCCAGCAGAGCCGGGACAGGGGGCCGAGGCACTGAAGCTTTCTTT
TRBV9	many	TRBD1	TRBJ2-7	CASSVRGTGDEQYF	TGTGCCAGCAGCGTACGGGGGACAGGGGACGAGCAGTACTTC
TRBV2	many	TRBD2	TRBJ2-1	CASRIAGGEGNEQFF	TGTGCCAGCAGAATAGCGGGAGGGGAGGGCAATGAGCAGTTCTTC
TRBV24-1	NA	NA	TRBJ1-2	CATSDSRDHYGYTF	TGTGCCACCAGTGATTCCCGGGACCACTATGGCTACACCTTC
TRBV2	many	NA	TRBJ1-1	CASGLQGSTEAFF	TGTGCCAGCGGACTACAGGGAAGCACTGAAGCTTTCTTT
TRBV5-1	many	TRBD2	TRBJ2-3	CASSLGFVAGTSTDTQYF	TGCGCCAGCAGCTTGGGGTTTGTAGCGGGGACCAGCACAGATACGCAGTATTTT
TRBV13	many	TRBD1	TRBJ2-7	CASSAGQGFEQYF	TGTGCCAGCAGCGCGGGACAGGGCTTCGAGCAGTACTTC
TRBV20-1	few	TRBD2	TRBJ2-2	CSAQGLAGGIGELFF	TGCAGTGCTCAAGGACTAGCGGGGGGTATCGGGGAGCTGTTTTTT